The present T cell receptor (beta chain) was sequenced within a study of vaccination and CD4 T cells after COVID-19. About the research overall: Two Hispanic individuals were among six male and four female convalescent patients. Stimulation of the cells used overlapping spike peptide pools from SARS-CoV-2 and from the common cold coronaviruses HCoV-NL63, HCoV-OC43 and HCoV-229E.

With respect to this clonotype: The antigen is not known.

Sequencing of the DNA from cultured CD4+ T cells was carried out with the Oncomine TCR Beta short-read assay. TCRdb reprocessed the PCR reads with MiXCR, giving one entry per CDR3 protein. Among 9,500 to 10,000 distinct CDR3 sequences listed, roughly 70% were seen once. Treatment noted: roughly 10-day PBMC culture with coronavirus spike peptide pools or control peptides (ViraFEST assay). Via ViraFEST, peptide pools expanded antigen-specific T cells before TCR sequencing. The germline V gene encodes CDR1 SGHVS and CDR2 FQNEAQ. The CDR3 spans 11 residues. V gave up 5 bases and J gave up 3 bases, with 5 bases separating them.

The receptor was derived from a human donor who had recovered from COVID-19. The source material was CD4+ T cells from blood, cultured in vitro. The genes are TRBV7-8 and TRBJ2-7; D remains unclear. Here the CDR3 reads CASSQDYEQYF. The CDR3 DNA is TGTGCCAGCAGCCAAGACTACGAGCAGTACTTC.